The next 22 T cell receptor beta chains were all read from a single sample in a study of shared clonotypes between healthy human individuals. Assay: immunoSEQ multiplex PCR; the TCRdb copy retains only in-frame clones and omits some. This table holds 550,000 to 850,000 clones, around 74% found once. The sequencing sample was made of memory CD4+ T cells sorted from blood. Subset here: CD45RA-negative fraction. The receptor set was obtained from a woman aged 25 to 39 in good health.

The V and J genes are TRBV2 and TRBJ2-7, with 7 bases fitting TRBD2. Germline V gene lookup returns CDR1 SNHLY and CDR2 FYNNEI. The CDR3 extends over 14 amino acids. V shed 8 bases, J shed 1 base, and the junction held 8 bases outside the gene matches. CDR3 sequence: CASLLAARSYEQYF. CDR3 coding DNA: TGTGCCAGCCTCCTAGCGGCCCGTTCCTACGAGCAGTACTTC.

The rearrangement uses TRBV5-1 and TRBJ2-1; TRBD1 is a possible D gene (5 bases). The V end was cut by 4 bases, the J end by 4 bases, with 12 bases between. The length of the CDR3 is 14 residues. CDR1 SGHRS and CDR2 YFSETQ come from the germline V gene. The CDR3 region has the DNA TGCGCCAGCAGCACGACAGATAAATACAATGAGCAGTTCTTC. Translating gives CASSTTDKYNEQFF.

J is TRBJ2-1 and V is TRBV9; D not certain. Per germline, CDR1 SGDLS and CDR2 YYNGEE. The CDR3 consists of 12 residues. Trimming left V 2 bases short and J 9 bases short, with 9 bases between. The CDR3 protein is CASSVIEGEQFF. The CDR3 nucleotides are TGTGCCAGCAGCGTTATAGAAGGTGAGCAGTTCTTC.

The chain carries TRBV6-6 and TRBJ2-7, with D possibly TRBD1 on 6 matching bases. Germline V gives CDR1 MNHNY, CDR2 SVGAGI (reference sequence). This CDR3 comprises 14 residues. V shed 4 bases and J shed 6 bases, with 16 bases lying between them. The CDR3 coding sequence is TGTGCCAGCAGTTCGCACCAGGGGTTTTTCGAGCAGTACTTC. Amino acids: CASSSHQGFFEQYF.

The genes are TRBV28 and TRBJ2-5; the D gene is possibly TRBD1 (6 bases). Deletions cut 6 bases from V and 5 bases from J, with 13 bases between. The CDR3 totals 13 residues. Per the germline V gene, CDR1 is MDHEN and CDR2 is SYDVKM. Written as DNA, the CDR3 is TGTGCCAGCAGCTACAGGGCGTCGGAGACCCAGTACTTC. Translated, it gives CASSYRASETQYF.

This clone was seen only a few times. The CDR3 is CASSGSGVPQETQYF. The CDR3 region has the DNA TGCGCCAGCAGTGGGTCGGGAGTGCCCCAAGAGACCCAGTACTTC. The chain couples TRBV10-2 to TRBJ2-5; maybe TRBD2 (6 bases). Trimming stripped 4 bases from V and 1 base from J, with 13 bases between. This CDR3 region has 15 residues. CDR1 and CDR2 (germline): WSHSY, SAAADI.

The CDR3 coding sequence is TGTGCCACAGGGGGGCTAGCGGGACGCGGCACCGGGGAGCTGTTTTTT. Translating it yields CATGGLAGRGTGELFF. The rearrangement links TRBV4-2 to TRBJ2-2, with TRBD2 matching 9 bases. CDR1 and CDR2 (germline): LGHNA, YNFKEQ. CDR3 length: 16 residues. V was clipped by 10 bases and J by 4 bases; unmatched bases: 13.

The V and J genes are TRBV19 and TRBJ1-5; a weak D match, TRBD1 (5 bases). This CDR3 has 15 residues. V dropped 7 bases and J dropped 2 bases, with 15 bases sitting between them. The germline V gene has CDR1 LNHDA and CDR2 SQIVND (reference sequence). The CDR3 coding sequence is TGTGCCAGTAACCGACAGACGTCGGGCAATCAGCCCCAGCATTTT. Translated: CASNRQTSGNQPQHF.

About this clone: Being one base from a much bigger clone, this may be a read error. This chain joins TRBV5-4 and TRBJ2-7, with a possible D match to TRBD1 (6 bases). The CDR3 sequence is 12 residues long. V was pared by 4 bases and J by 3 bases, with 8 bases between. Germline assignment: CDR1 SGHNT and CDR2 YYREEE (reference sequence). The CDR3 protein is CASSPQGYEQYF. The CDR3 DNA reads as TGTGCCAGCAGCCCACAGGGCTACGAGCAGTACTTC.

The gene calls are TRBV5-6 and TRBJ2-5, with 8 bases that match TRBD1. The V gene end was trimmed by 1 base and the J gene end by 6 bases; junction bases not matched to a gene: 14. The CDR3 is 17 residues long. Looked up from germline, CDR1 is SGHDT and CDR2 is YYEEEE. The CDR3 here is CASSLMNVRQGKKTQYF. The CDR3 coding sequence is TGTGCCAGCAGCTTGATGAACGTTAGACAGGGGAAGAAGACCCAGTACTTC.

The V and J genes are TRBV6-1 and TRBJ1-2; no clear D gene. V was trimmed by 7 bases and J by 0 bases, leaving 15 bases between them. The CDR3 is 15 amino acids. Germline V gene data show CDR1 as MNHNS and CDR2 as SASEGT. Here the CDR3 reads CASTRAQTSNYGYTF. CDR3 nucleotide sequence: TGTGCCAGCACCCGGGCCCAGACCTCTAACTATGGCTACACCTTC.

This chain joins TRBV5-4 and TRBJ2-7; 13 bases line up with TRBD2. Germline trimming cut 4 bases from V and 9 bases from J; bases unmatched to any gene: 13. The CDR3 runs 16 residues. Looked up from germline, CDR1 is SGHNT and CDR2 is YYREEE (reference sequence). The CDR3 is CASSPDSGLAGDVQYF. CDR3 in DNA: TGTGCCAGCAGCCCCGACTCCGGACTAGCGGGAGATGTGCAGTACTTC.

The chain couples TRBV28 to TRBJ2-5; D perhaps matches TRBD2 (6 bases). The CDR3 spans 13 residues. The V end lost 7 bases, the J end lost 2 bases, and 11 bases lay between the germline ends. Per the germline V gene, CDR1 is MDHEN and CDR2 is SYDVKM. CDR3 sequence (DNA): TGTGCCAGCACCTCTAGCGCACAAGAGACCCAGTACTTC. Its translation is CASTSSAQETQYF.

This clone was observed many times. Other DNA sequences in this specimen translate into the identical CDR3. The chain recombines TRBV7-2 with TRBJ1-5; 9 positions agree with TRBD1. The V and J ends lost 5 bases and 4 bases, in that order; junction bases with no gene match: 3. The CDR3 is 14 amino acids. The V gene's germline CDR1 is SGHTA and CDR2 FQGNSA. The CDR3 region is CASSKTGGNQPQHF. The CDR3 DNA is TGTGCCAGCAGCAAGACAGGGGGGAATCAGCCCCAGCATTTT.

This clone was recorded once. The chain combines TRBV27 with TRBJ1-6; TRBD1 matches 10 bases. V lost 4 bases and J lost 6; bases outside the gene matches: 3. The CDR3 is made up of 15 amino acids. Germline V gene lookup returns CDR1 MNHEY and CDR2 SMNVEV (reference sequence). The CDR3: CASSSRDRGNSPLHF. CDR3 DNA: TGTGCCAGCAGTTCCAGGGACAGGGGTAATTCACCCCTCCACTTT.

The V call is TRBV19, the J call TRBJ2-3, with D possibly being TRBD2 (6 bases). CDR3 size: 14 residues. The V end lost 6 bases, the J end lost 1 base, and 11 bases lay between the germline ends. Per germline, CDR1 LNHDA and CDR2 SQIVND (reference sequence). The CDR3 sequence is CASSSGLGTDTQYF. The CDR3 bases are TGTGCCAGTAGCTCGGGACTGGGCACAGATACGCAGTATTTT.

The V gene is TRBV5-1, the J gene TRBJ2-7, with 10 bases that match TRBD2. The junction had 4 bases not matched to a gene; V was cut back by 0 bases and J by 4 bases. CDR1 and CDR2 (germline): SGHRS, YFSETQ. This CDR3 region has 15 residues. CDR3 DNA sequence: TGCGCCAGCAGCTTGGCCAAGCGGGAGGGGTACGAGCAGTACTTC. It specifies CASSLAKREGYEQYF.

V is TRBV19 and J is TRBJ2-5; TRBD2 aligns across 12 bases. The end of the DNA aligns better with TRBJ2-7, so the J call may be wrong. CDR3 size: 13 residues. The germline V gene encodes CDR1 LNHDA and CDR2 SQIVND (reference sequence). CDR3 DNA sequence: TGTGCCAGCGGGACTAGCGGGCCCTACGAGCAGTACTTC. It codes for CASGTSGPYEQYF.

The chain is built from TRBV7-8 and TRBJ2-7; D is perhaps TRBD2 (5 bases). V dropped 5 bases and J dropped 0 bases, with 11 bases sitting between them. CDR1 is SGHVS and CDR2 is FQNEAQ in the germline V gene. CDR3 length: 14 amino acids. The CDR3 DNA follows: TGTGCCAGCAGCACCCGGGAAGACTCCTACGAGCAGTACTTC. Its protein product is CASSTREDSYEQYF.

The table lists this clone with many counts. The rearrangement joins TRBV6-7 to TRBJ2-3; 8 bases line up with TRBD2. TRBV6-7 is annotated as an ORF whose role is uncertain. CDR3 size: 15 residues. The V and J ends lost 4 bases and 3 bases, in that order; junction bases with no gene match: 6. CDR3 amino acids: CASSSKRERTDTQYF. CDR3 nucleotide sequence: TGTGCCAGCAGTTCGAAGCGGGAGAGGACAGATACGCAGTATTTT.

This chain links TRBV6-1 with TRBJ2-1; TRBD2 matches at 11 bases. The CDR3 is 17 residues long. Germline CDR1 is MNHNS and CDR2 is SASEGT. V shed 0 bases, J shed 9 bases, and the junction held 10 bases outside the gene matches. The CDR3 spells CASSEAQGLAGGSEQFF. The CDR3, as DNA: TGTGCCAGCAGTGAAGCGCAAGGGCTAGCGGGAGGCAGTGAGCAGTTCTTC.

The chain combines TRBV10-3 with TRBJ2-5, with 7 bases aligning to TRBD2. The germline V gene encodes CDR1 ENHRY and CDR2 SYGVKD. The V gene end was trimmed by 6 bases and the J gene end by 4 bases; junction bases not matched to a gene: 8. There are 14 residues in the CDR3. The CDR3 here is CAIRGAGEGETQYF. Written as DNA, the CDR3 is TGTGCCATCAGAGGGGCGGGAGAGGGAGAGACCCAGTACTTC.